This T cell receptor beta chain was recovered during a study of OX40 agonist ivuxolimab in advanced cancers. Only in-frame clones appear in the TCRdb table, and some are missing; sequencing was by immunoSEQ multiplex PCR. This sample carries about 51,000 clones, about nine tenths of them seen once, and the ten largest clones take about 3.7%. The germline V gene has CDR1 SGHDT and CDR2 YYEEEE. The CDR3 loop spans 15 amino acids. With 2 bases removed from V and 1 base from J, the gap between germline ends came to 10 bases. Patients were ineligible given autoimmune disease history or systemic immunosuppression.

The receptor was derived from an adult with an advanced solid tumor such as melanoma, head and neck, liver or kidney cancer. The V and J genes are TRBV5-6 and TRBJ1-5; perhaps TRBD1 as D (5 bases). Source: CD4+ or CD8+ T cells sorted from blood, taken in a trial of the OX40 agonist ivuxolimab. The CDR3 nucleotides read TGTGCCAGCAGCTTTCGGACAAGGAGCAATCAGCCCCAGCATTTT. Amino acid sequence: CASSFRTRSNQPQHF. Looking up the rest from reference TRBV5-6 and TRBJ1-5 gives the full variable domain: DAGVTQSPTHLIKTRGQQVTLRCSPKSGHDTVSWYQQALGQGPQFIFQYYEEEERQRGNFPDRFSGHQFPNYSSELNVNALLLGDSALYLCASSFRTRSNQPQHFGDGTRLSIL.